This T cell receptor beta chain was sequenced during a study of molecular identifiers for immune sequencing clone quantification. The study, taken as a whole, reports: Shared barcodes on identical TCR molecules could underestimate the sizes of highly expanded clones.

Sorted inputs of about 20,000 to 1,000,000 cells, with 10%, 30% or 50% RNA, yielded naive CD8 libraries. In regard to this clonotype: Antigen unknown.

Germline V gives CDR1 SEHNR, CDR2 FQNEAQ (reference sequence). The CDR3 length is 18 residues. V lost 5 bases and J lost 2; bases outside the gene matches: 15. Via MiXCR, TCRdb re-called the PCR reads, giving one row per CDR3 protein. Among a few hundred thousand distinct CDR3 sequences listed, roughly a quarter were seen once. The sample taken for sequencing was naive CD8+ T cells from blood, with Jurkat cell RNA spiked in. Subset: FACS-sorted CD8+CD4-CCR7+CD45RA+ naive T cells. This TCR was recovered from a human donor in good health. Some libraries in this study had Jurkat cell RNA spiked in. This chain links TRBV7-9 with TRBJ2-3, with 8 bases that match TRBD2. CDR3 coding DNA: TGTGCCAGCAGCCCGGTCTTTTCGGGAGGGCCAAACACAGATACGCAGTATTTT. Amino acid sequence: CASSPVFSGGPNTDTQYF.